The present entry profiles one T cell receptor beta chain with its context. Its antigen is currently unknown. The CDR3 runs to 15 residues. V was clipped by 0 bases and J by 1 base, with 10 bases between them. Germline assignment: CDR1 SGHNT and CDR2 YYREEE (reference sequence). Profiling relied on immunoSEQ multiplex PCR, and the TCRdb table lists in-frame clones only, not all of them. The data contain about 32,000 clones, more than 75% of them singletons. Time point described: week 35, safety follow-up. Doses comprised 300 ug of mutant IDH1 20-mer peptide each, plus topical imiquimod. The data are from a study of a mutant IDH1 vaccine in newly diagnosed glioma.

This receptor was taken from a man aged 25 to 40 with glioma. The sequencing used PBMCs, collected from a glioma patient whose treatment included an IDH1 peptide vaccine. The chain joins TRBV5-4 to TRBJ1-1, with TRBD1 as a possible D gene (5 bases). DNA for the CDR3: TGTGCCAGCAGCTTGGCCGGCAGGGAGAACACTGAAGCTTTCTTT. This encodes CASSLAGRENTEAFF.